Listed here are 30 T cell receptor beta chains from one sample, sequenced in a study of blood T cell repertoires in COVID-19 (dated by TCRdb to 2018 to 2021). The library came from the immunoSEQ multiplex PCR assay. TCRdb obtained this table from immuneACCESS and retained in-frame rearrangements with V and J assigned. These tables miss some clones; where compared with another copy, unresolved V genes account for less than half of the shortfall, and the remainder is unexplained. In all, the sample holds roughly 200,000 clones, and about nine tenths of those were seen once. The ten largest clones add up to about 6% of the sample. The sequencing input was peripheral blood. All receptors come from a man older than 75 with acute or convalescent COVID-19.

The J gene is TRBJ2-4, the V gene TRBV24-1; D perhaps matches TRBD1 (6 bases). V lost 4 bases, J lost 9 bases, and 18 bases lay in between. Germline V gene data show CDR1 as KGHDR and CDR2 as SFDVKD. This CDR3 is built from 15 residues. In nucleotides, the CDR3 is TGTGCCACCAGTGAAGGAGGACAGCCCGGTGGCATTCAGTACTTC. As protein: CATSEGGQPGGIQYF.

V is TRBV11-2 and J is TRBJ2-7, with TRBD2 as a possible D gene (6 bases). Looked up from germline, CDR1 is SGHAT and CDR2 is FQNNGV. V shed 5 bases and J shed 6 bases, with 20 bases lying between them. CDR3 length equals 15 residues. The CDR3 DNA is TGTGCCAGCAGCCGGGGGTGGCAGGGAAAGGCCGAGCAGTACTTC. It yields the protein CASSRGWQGKAEQYF.

The chain links TRBV19 to TRBJ2-5, with TRBD1 matching 8 bases. CDR1 is LNHDA, CDR2 SQIVND, per germline (reference sequence). There are 13 residues in the CDR3. J was trimmed by 9 bases and V by 5 bases; bases with no gene match: 8. DNA of the CDR3: TGTGCCAGTAGTGATCGGACAGGGCTTGCCCAGTACTTC. It is translated as CASSDRTGLAQYF.

The J gene is TRBJ1-5, the V gene TRBV11-2; D gene uncertain. Trimming cost V 3 bases and J 0 bases, with 9 bases left between them. CDR1 and CDR2 (germline): SGHAT, FQNNGV. CDR3 size: 15 residues. CDR3 loop: CASSFGGNSNQPQHF. The CDR3 DNA follows: TGTGCCAGCAGCTTCGGAGGGAATAGCAATCAGCCCCAGCATTTT.

V and J are TRBV18 and TRBJ2-5; tentatively, D is TRBD1 (5 bases). Germline CDR1 and CDR2: KGHSH and LQKENI. This CDR3 is built from 14 residues. V was pared by 0 bases and J by 3 bases, with 8 bases between. The CDR3 sequence is CASSPPGREETQYF. DNA of the CDR3: TGTGCCAGCTCACCACCGGGCAGGGAAGAGACCCAGTACTTC.

This clone came up once. The chain couples TRBV4-1 to TRBJ2-2, with D possibly matching TRBD2 (6 bases). The germline CDR1 and CDR2 sequences are MGHRA and YSYEKL. Trimming shortened V by 0 bases and J by 0 bases, and 11 bases separated the two germline ends. The CDR3 sequence is 17 residues long. This CDR3 reads CASSQDPGVANTGELFF. The DNA of the CDR3 is TGCGCCAGCAGCCAAGACCCGGGGGTCGCGAACACCGGGGAGCTGTTTTTT.

V gene TRBV15 combines with J gene TRBJ1-5, with TRBD1 matching 7 bases. V lost 5 bases to trimming and J lost 4 bases; unmatched junction nucleotides: 5. There are 14 residues in the CDR3. Germline loops: CDR1 LNHNV, CDR2 YYDKDF (reference sequence). The CDR3 bases are TGTGCCACCAGCCAGGGGGACACTAATCAGCCCCAGCATTTT. Translating gives CATSQGDTNQPQHF.

J is TRBJ2-7 and V is TRBV6-5; TRBD1 aligns across 10 bases. Trimming cost V 9 bases and J 3 bases; bases outside gene matches: 8. Germline V lookup: CDR1 MNHEY, CDR2 SVGAGI. The CDR3 runs 14 residues. Written as DNA, the CDR3 is TGTGCCAGTCAACCGGGACAGGGGTTCTACGAGCAGTACTTC. Amino acid sequence: CASQPGQGFYEQYF.

In its sample, this clone was seen a few times. The chain uses TRBV5-6 and TRBJ1-4, with 7 bases identical to TRBD1. The CDR3 contains 14 residues. Germline V gene lookup returns CDR1 SGHDT and CDR2 YYEEEE. Trimming at V came to 2 bases and at J to 4 bases, leaving 2 bases not matched to a gene. DNA of the CDR3: TGTGCCAGCAGCTTAGGACAGGATAATGAAAAACTGTTTTTT. Translated: CASSLGQDNEKLFF.

J is TRBJ2-7 and V is TRBV27; TRBD2 matches at 12 bases. Germline lookup yields CDR1 MNHEY and CDR2 SMNVEV (reference sequence). The V and J ends lost 5 bases and 6 bases, in that order; junction bases with no gene match: 5. This CDR3 contains 14 residues. The CDR3 reads CASSRLAGVREQYF. Here the CDR3 DNA reads TGTGCCAGCAGTCGACTAGCGGGAGTCCGCGAGCAGTACTTC.

A single count supports this clone. The chain carries TRBV28 and TRBJ1-1; tentatively, D is TRBD1 (5 bases). The ends were cut back, 7 bases at V and 4 bases at J, with 13 bases in the middle. The CDR3 consists of 13 residues. Germline values: CDR1 MDHEN, CDR2 SYDVKM. The CDR3 nucleotides are TGTGCCAGCACCCGCCGGGGGGTCACTGAAGCTTTCTTT. Translating it yields CASTRRGVTEAFF. Based on the CDR3 plus reference TRBV28 and TRBJ1-1, the full variable domain is DVKVTQSSRYLVKRTGEKVFLECVQDMDHENMFWYRQDPGLGLRLIYFSYDVKMKEKGDIPEGYSVSREKKERFSLILESASTNQTSMYLCASTRRGVTEAFFGQGTRLTVV.

There are a few counts of this clone. The chain is built from TRBV9 and TRBJ2-2, with D perhaps matching TRBD2 (6 bases). CDR1 SGDLS and CDR2 YYNGEE come from the germline V gene. The CDR3 contains 16 residues. Trimming shortened V by 0 bases and J by 3 bases, and 12 bases separated the two germline ends. CDR3 nucleotide sequence: TGTGCCAGCAGCGTAGCGCTGGGACTTTACACCGGGGAGCTGTTTTTT. This gives the protein CASSVALGLYTGELFF.

The chain couples TRBV7-9 to TRBJ1-2, with 7 positions matching TRBD1. V dropped 5 bases and J dropped 4; count of bases not matched to a gene: 10. CDR1 is SEHNR and CDR2 is FQNEAQ in the germline V gene (reference sequence). This CDR3 region has 15 residues. The CDR3 reads CASSVYRGVGYGYTF. The CDR3, as DNA: TGTGCCAGCAGCGTTTACAGGGGAGTAGGCTATGGCTACACCTTC. Full variable domain (outside the CDR3, taken from reference TRBV7-9 and TRBJ1-2): DTGVSQNPRHKITKRGQNVTFRCDPISEHNRLYWYRQTLGQGPEFLTYFQNEAQLEKSRLLSDRFSAERPKGSFSTLEIQRTEQGDSAMYLCASSVYRGVGYGYTFGSGTRLTVV.

The chain is built from TRBV30 and TRBJ2-3, with TRBD2 matching over 11 bases. CDR3 size: 14 residues. V shed 5 bases, J shed 4 bases, and the junction held 5 bases outside the gene matches. The germline gives CDR1 GTSNPN, CDR2 SVGIG (reference sequence). CDR3 DNA: TGTGCCTGGTCCGGGACTAGCGGAGCAGATACGCAGTATTTT. Amino acids: CAWSGTSGADTQYF.

The CDR3 loop is CASQTTSGMVGPGELFF. CDR3 sequence (DNA): TGCGCCAGCCAAACGACTAGCGGGATGGTGGGACCCGGGGAGCTGTTTTTT. This rearrangement joins TRBV5-1 to TRBJ2-2; 11 nucleotides match TRBD2. CDR1 and CDR2 (germline): SGHRS, YFSETQ. Germline trimming cut 7 bases from V and 6 bases from J; bases unmatched to any gene: 14. The CDR3 runs to 17 residues.

This clone has a single count. Other DNA sequences in this sample translate to the same CDR3. The chain uses TRBV18 and TRBJ2-5; tentative D call: TRBD1 (6 bases). The V end lost 2 bases, the J end lost 3 bases, and 7 bases lay between the germline ends. Germline CDR1 is KGHSH and CDR2 is LQKENI. The CDR3 is 13 amino acids. CDR3 loop: CASSPGQKETQYF. The CDR3 DNA sequence: TGTGCCAGCTCACCAGGACAGAAAGAGACCCAGTACTTC.

This chain links TRBV7-2 with TRBJ1-5, with 7 bases identical to TRBD1. This CDR3 has 18 amino acids. V gave up 5 bases and J gave up 0 bases; unmatched junction bases: 13. The germline CDR1 and CDR2 sequences are SGHTA and FQGNSA. CDR3 nucleotides: TGTGCCAGCAGCCCAGCGAGGGACAGCCGATATAGCAATCAGCCCCAGCATTTT. It yields the protein CASSPARDSRYSNQPQHF.

The genes are TRBV27 and TRBJ2-7, with a weak D call TRBD2 (6 bases). This CDR3 region has 12 residues. In germline, CDR1 is MNHEY, CDR2 SMNVEV (reference sequence). The V and J ends lost 0 bases and 6 bases respectively, with 6 bases between them. The CDR3 nucleotides are TGTGCCAGCAGTTTATCGCGGGGCGAGCAGTACTTC. Protein product: CASSLSRGEQYF.

This chain joins TRBV5-1 and TRBJ2-7; 10 nucleotides align to TRBD2. Germline V lookup: CDR1 SGHRS, CDR2 YFSETQ. The CDR3 runs to 14 residues. Germline trimming cut 2 bases from V and 4 bases from J; bases unmatched to any gene: 3. The CDR3 nucleotides read TGCGCCAGCAGCTTTCCTAGCGGGAGTTACGAGCAGTACTTC. It encodes CASSFPSGSYEQYF.

Remarks on this clone: This specimen includes other DNA sequences encoding the same CDR3. The genes are TRBV3-1 (or the pseudogene TRBV3-2) and TRBJ1-2, with 9 bases aligning to TRBD1. V shed 4 bases, J shed 7 bases, and the junction held 7 bases outside the gene matches. Germline V lookup: CDR1 LGHDT, CDR2 YNNKEL (reference sequence). The CDR3 covers 14 residues. The chain's CDR3 is CASSPLQGAGGYTF. Written as DNA, the CDR3 is TGTGCCAGCAGCCCCTTACAGGGGGCCGGTGGCTACACCTTC.

The V and J genes are TRBV12-3 or TRBV12-4 and TRBJ2-1, with a tentative D call TRBD2 (6 bases). The CDR3 covers 12 residues. Trimming left V 5 bases short and J 10 bases short, with 12 bases between. CDR3 nucleotide sequence: TGTGCCAGCAGTCCGGAGGGGTGGGAGCAGTTCTTC. It translates to CASSPEGWEQFF.

The chain combines TRBV25-1 with TRBJ2-1; TRBD1 agrees at 11 bases. Germline loops: CDR1 MGHDK, CDR2 SYGVNS. This CDR3 has 15 amino acids. V lost 4 bases to trimming and J lost 6 bases; unmatched junction nucleotides: 5. CDR3 amino acids: CASSAPGTGGNEQFF. CDR3 DNA sequence: TGTGCCAGCAGTGCTCCGGGGACAGGGGGCAATGAGCAGTTCTTC.

CDR3 residues: CASSLQGAGNQPQHF. CDR3 bases: TGTGCCAGTAGTTTACAGGGGGCCGGCAATCAGCCCCAGCATTTT. The J gene is TRBJ1-5, the V gene TRBV19, with 9 bases fitting TRBD1. The V gene end was trimmed by 5 bases and the J gene end by 2 bases; junction bases not matched to a gene: 4. CDR3 length: 15 residues. Germline V gene sequence: CDR1 LNHDA, CDR2 SQIVND (reference sequence).

In this sample, this clone turned up once. The chain combines TRBV18 with TRBJ1-2, with 9 bases identical to TRBD1. Germline CDR1 KGHSH, CDR2 LQKENI. The V gene end was trimmed by 2 bases and the J gene end by 6 bases; junction bases not matched to a gene: 10. The CDR3 runs to 16 residues. CDR3 in DNA: TGTGCCAGCTCACCAGATCAGACCGGGACAGGGAATGGCTACACCTTC. This translates into CASSPDQTGTGNGYTF.

The count of this clone is one. The chain has TRBV7-3 and TRBJ2-3; 7 bases fit TRBD2. CDR3 length: 17 amino acids. Germline CDR1 reads SGHTA; CDR2 reads FQGTGA. Trimming removed 2 bases from V and 2 bases from J; junction bases left unmatched: 10. CDR3 sequence reads: CASSLAPSGTITDTQYF. Written as DNA, the CDR3 is TGTGCCAGCAGCTTAGCGCCTAGCGGAACTATCACAGATACGCAGTATTTT.

This chain uses TRBV15 with TRBJ2-2; 8 bases align to TRBD2. The CDR3 extends over 14 amino acids. The trim removed 9 bases at V and 7 bases at J, leaving 10 bases unmatched. From germline, CDR1 is LNHNV and CDR2 YYDKDF (reference sequence). The CDR3 region has the DNA TGTGCCACTCGACTAGCGCCAATTGGCGGGGAGCTGTTTTTT. It translates to CATRLAPIGGELFF. Full variable domain (rest looked up from reference TRBV15 and TRBJ2-2): DAMVIQNPRYQVTQFGKPVTLSCSQTLNHNVMYWYQQKSSQAPKLLFHYYDKDFNNEADTPDNFQSRRPNTSFCFLDIRSPGLGDTAMYLCATRLAPIGGELFFGEGSRLTVL.

V is TRBV19 and J is TRBJ2-2; tentatively, D is TRBD1 (6 bases). V was cut by 3 bases and J by 4 bases, with 18 bases left in between. This CDR3 is built from 17 residues. The V gene's germline CDR1 is LNHDA and CDR2 SQIVND (reference sequence). The CDR3 is CASSIIGRTGSTGELFF. As DNA, the CDR3 is TGTGCCAGTAGTATTATAGGTCGTACAGGGTCCACCGGGGAGCTGTTTTTT. The full variable domain, its missing parts supplied by reference TRBV19 and TRBJ2-2, is DGGITQSPKYLFRKEGQNVTLSCEQNLNHDAMYWYRQDPGQGLRLIYYSQIVNDFQKGDIAEGYSVSREKKESFPLTVTSAQKNPTAFYLCASSIIGRTGSTGELFFGEGSRLTVL.

The chain employs TRBV28 and TRBJ1-3; a possible D gene is TRBD1 (5 bases). The germline V and J ends were trimmed by 4 bases and 2 bases, with 21 bases remaining between them. CDR3 length: 18 amino acids. Germline V gives CDR1 MDHEN, CDR2 SYDVKM. The CDR3 spells CASSSGGIQGRAGNTIYF. The CDR3 DNA sequence: TGTGCCAGCAGTTCCGGCGGGATCCAGGGTCGTGCTGGAAACACCATATATTTT.

The rearrangement uses TRBV7-9 and TRBJ1-1; possibly TRBD1 for D (5 bases). The CDR3 runs to 15 residues. V was trimmed by 5 bases and J by 3 bases, leaving 16 bases between them. The germline gives CDR1 SEHNR, CDR2 FQNEAQ (reference sequence). This CDR3 reads CASSHWTRRDTEAFF. The CDR3, as DNA: TGTGCCAGCAGCCATTGGACACGGAGGGACACTGAAGCTTTCTTT.

This clone has a single count. J is TRBJ2-7 and V is TRBV28; 7 bases line up with TRBD2. This CDR3 contains 17 residues. The V and J ends lost 6 bases and 3 bases, in that order; junction bases with no gene match: 17. Looked up from germline, CDR1 is MDHEN and CDR2 is SYDVKM. CDR3 amino acids: CASRASSLGGSIYEQYF. CDR3 DNA: TGTGCCAGCAGAGCCTCCTCCCTGGGCGGGAGTATCTACGAGCAGTACTTC.